This TCR beta chain emerged from a study of blood T cell repertoires in COVID-19. Overall study: Sample material is recorded as cDNA or gDNA derived from T cells, B-cell-depleted T cells, or PBMCs.

V lost 2 bases to trimming and J lost 1 base, with 15 bases between them. Germline CDR1 reads SGHRS; CDR2 reads YFSETQ. CDR3 length: 17 amino acids. Cohort assignment relied on participant-reported clinical history. Exposed participants came across a COVID-19 case within 2 weeks before study entry. In the authors' workflow: Counts of nucleated cells, estimated from reference gene primer amplification, were obtained. Clones were sequenced by immunoSEQ multiplex PCR, and TCRdb holds only the in-frame ones, with some missing. V and J calls plus clone size are reproduced from that table; the DNA served to infer D and trimming. This sample has fewer than 250,000 clones, with more than 80% found just once.

Sequencing used PBMCs or T cells enriched from blood (not recorded which). The chain links TRBV5-1 to TRBJ2-2; D might be TRBD1 (9 bases). The TCR originated in a man aged 45-60 years who had been exposed to COVID-19. The CDR3 bases are TGCGCCAGCAGCTTTTTAGCGGGACAGGGGAACACCGGGGAGCTGTTTTTT. Encoded protein: CASSFLAGQGNTGELFF.